This passage covers 14 T cell receptor beta chains from one sample sequenced in a study of identical twins. Each CDR3 protein is one row after TCRdb ran MiXCR on the 5' RACE reads. The repertoire holds hundreds of thousands of distinct CDR3 sequences, with 20% to 25% as singletons. This sample was shared with a second study, whose subject was T cells expressing NK-cell markers.

Sequences were obtained from CD4+ T cells sorted from blood. Receptor source: a young woman in good health.

V is TRBV7-8 and J is TRBJ2-1; perhaps TRBD2 as D (6 bases). Trimming shortened V by 1 base and J by 4 bases, and 17 bases separated the two germline ends. The germline V gene has CDR1 SGHVS and CDR2 FQNEAQ. CDR3 size: 17 residues. In nucleotides, the CDR3 is TGTGCCAGCAGCTTAGGTCTGGCGGGAAAAGGGTACAATGAGCAGTTCTTC. This translates into CASSLGLAGKGYNEQFF.

The chain couples TRBV6-1 to TRBJ1-1; D is perhaps TRBD1 (5 bases). This CDR3 spans 14 amino acids. The V end was cut by 6 bases, the J end by 5 bases, with 16 bases between. Per the germline V gene, CDR1 is MNHNS and CDR2 is SASEGT. CDR3 in DNA: TGTGCCAGCAGCGAGGAGGGTCAGGGAACTGAAGCTTTCTTT. This encodes CASSEEGQGTEAFF.

This clonotype was found once. The chain recombines TRBV12-3 or TRBV12-4 with TRBJ1-1; D unclear. Trimming cost V 6 bases and J 1 base, with 15 bases left between them. The CDR3 runs 15 residues. CDR3: CASRRFGRPNTEAFF. The CDR3 DNA reads as TGTGCCAGCAGAAGGTTCGGGCGTCCGAACACTGAAGCTTTCTTT.

The rearrangement uses TRBV5-1 and TRBJ2-7; 9 bases are shared with TRBD2. The CDR3 extends over 16 amino acids. V shed 2 bases and J 3 bases; nucleotides not matched to a gene: 9. Germline lookup yields CDR1 SGHRS and CDR2 YFSETQ. CDR3 DNA sequence: TGCGCCAGCAGCTTCCAGGACGCGGGAGGGATCTACGAGCAGTACTTC. It specifies CASSFQDAGGIYEQYF. Full variable domain (rest looked up from reference TRBV5-1 and TRBJ2-7): KAGVTQTPRYLIKTRGQQVTLSCSPISGHRSVSWYQQTPGQGLQFLFEYFSETQRNKGNFPGRFSGRQFSNSRSEMNVSTLELGDSALYLCASSFQDAGGIYEQYFGPGTRLTVT.

This clonotype has more than one count but fewer than ten. The rearrangement uses TRBV20-1 and TRBJ2-3, with 7 bases fitting TRBD2. Germline assignment: CDR1 DFQATT and CDR2 SNEGSKA (reference sequence). The ends lost 3 bases at V and 6 bases at J; junction bases unmatched: 6. The CDR3 spans 13 residues. The CDR3: CSARLAGVDTQYF. CDR3 in DNA: TGCAGTGCTAGGTTGGCGGGAGTCGATACGCAGTATTTT.

This clonotype was seen a few times. CDR3: CASTRRWDEKLFF. Here the CDR3 DNA reads TGTGCCAGCACTCGACGGTGGGATGAAAAACTGTTTTTT. The chain joins TRBV6-1 to TRBJ1-4; no firm D call. Between the trimmed V and J ends, which lost 7 bases and 6 bases, there was a span of 12 bases. Germline V gene sequence: CDR1 MNHNS, CDR2 SASEGT. This CDR3 region has 13 residues.

There are a few counts of this clonotype. The V call is TRBV10-3, the J call TRBJ2-7; D may correspond to TRBD1 or TRBD2 (5 bases each). Germline CDR1 reads ENHRY; CDR2 reads SYGVKD. V shed 1 base and J shed 4 bases, with 11 bases lying between them. The CDR3 spans 14 residues. The CDR3 DNA is TGTGCCATCAGTGAGTGGGAGAAGGGGTACGAGCAGTACTTC. Protein: CAISEWEKGYEQYF.

This clonotype was observed at least ten times. The gene calls are TRBV6-1 and TRBJ1-3; the match to TRBD1 covers 8 bases. V trimming: 5 bases; J trimming: 0 bases; junction bases outside the gene matches: 9. Germline CDR1 reads MNHNS; CDR2 reads SASEGT. The CDR3 runs 17 residues. The CDR3 region is CASSRSGTGNSGNTIYF. CDR3 sequence (DNA): TGTGCCAGCAGTCGATCCGGGACAGGAAACTCTGGAAACACCATATATTTT.

The chain links TRBV18 to TRBJ1-4, with unresolved D. This CDR3 is 15 amino acids long. V was cut by 4 bases and J by 0 bases, with 9 bases left in between. Germline V gene lookup returns CDR1 KGHSH and CDR2 LQKENI. In nucleotides, the CDR3 is TGTGCCAGCTCACAAGACGGTGCAACTAATGAAAAACTGTTTTTT. Amino acids: CASSQDGATNEKLFF.

J is TRBJ2-6 and V is TRBV9; D unclear. CDR3 length equals 15 residues. Germline CDR1 is SGDLS and CDR2 is YYNGEE. Deletions cut 0 bases from V and 0 bases from J, with 4 bases between. The CDR3: CASSVAGSGANVLTF. As DNA, the CDR3 is TGTGCCAGCAGCGTAGCTGGCTCTGGGGCCAACGTCCTGACTTTC.

This clonotype was counted only a few times. The V call is TRBV6-2 or TRBV6-3, the J call TRBJ2-7; TRBD2 matches at 8 bases. CDR3 size: 14 residues. Germline-derived CDR1 and CDR2 are MNHEY and SVGEGT. V lost 6 bases, J lost 0 bases, and 4 bases stayed unmatched. The CDR3 reads CASRFSGNSYEQYF. CDR3 bases: TGTGCCAGCAGATTTAGCGGGAACTCCTACGAGCAGTACTTC.

The chain recombines TRBV27 with TRBJ2-7; 9 bases map to TRBD2. Looked up from germline, CDR1 is MNHEY and CDR2 is SMNVEV (reference sequence). V gave up 8 bases and J gave up 1 base; unmatched junction bases: 12. The CDR3 runs 16 residues. The CDR3 protein is CASSPGGLAGSYEQYF. DNA for the CDR3: TGTGCCAGCTCCCCTGGAGGCCTAGCGGGATCCTACGAGCAGTACTTC.

V and J are TRBV20-1 and TRBJ1-4; 7 nucleotides align to TRBD1. Germline-derived CDR1 and CDR2 are DFQATT and SNEGSKA (reference sequence). V shed 6 bases, J shed 4 bases, and the junction held 14 bases outside the gene matches. CDR3 length equals 16 residues. The CDR3 is CSARGQEGTYNEKLFF. CDR3 DNA sequence: TGCAGTGCCCGAGGACAGGAGGGAACCTATAATGAAAAACTGTTTTTT.

The chain is built from TRBV7-2 and TRBJ2-1, with 10 bases aligning to TRBD2. Germline CDR1 reads SGHTA; CDR2 reads FQGNSA. This CDR3 is 17 amino acids long. V dropped 2 bases and J dropped 7; count of bases not matched to a gene: 11. CDR3 protein: CASSLRGLSSGGNEQFF. In DNA form, the CDR3 reads TGTGCCAGCAGCTTAAGGGGGTTGAGTAGCGGGGGGAATGAGCAGTTCTTC.